This record covers a single T cell receptor beta chain. The sample holds a few counts of this clonotype. Its antigen is unknown. Base qualities were left out, and no much larger clone turns up one base away. This entry comes from a study of blood T cells in healthy people across ages (dated by TCRdb to between 2014 and 2017). Background for the entire study: In model experiments, template switching captured about one uniquely barcoded TCR beta cDNA molecule for every two T cells. For two donors (one aged 18 to 30 and one aged 80 or older), the study analyzed two additional independent replicas of 1 million unique cDNA reads from the same blood draw. Age-related changes in TCR beta repertoire diversity were measured in the study by deep sequencing normalized with unique cDNA molecular identifiers. To avoid experimental bias, donors of different ages were randomly spread across the sequencing lanes. The donors were split into four age groups: young (average around 15 years), middle-aged (about 40), aged (more than 60) and long-lived (over 80).

Library generation was performed with 5' RACE. The reads were generated on an Illumina HiSeq 2500. A second roughly 6 to 12 cycle PCR used a sample-barcoded 5' primer and a J-beta primer mix. A unique molecular identifier was introduced onto each TCR beta cDNA molecule by a template-switch 5' adaptor carrying 12 random nucleotides. Each sample yielded at least 3 million CDR3-containing paired-end reads. The Mint cDNA synthesis kit, primed by a TRBC-specific oligonucleotide, was used to synthesize first-strand cDNA from all RNA. Following uracil-DNA glycosylase treatment, a first 18-cycle PCR with universal primers M1SS and BC2_uni_R was performed on all cDNA. From the authors' description of their analysis: Each sample was normalized by randomly selecting 1 million high-quality reads, each carrying a distinct molecular identifier. Reads sharing molecular identifiers were discarded rather than binned into consensus sequences. MiTCR, set to a Q25 quality threshold and the strictest error-elimination algorithm, was used for CDR3 identification, clonotype clustering and error correction. A nonparametric unseen species model using Euler transformation provided a lower-bound estimate of total TCR beta diversity. TCRdb reprocessed the public reads (quality trimming at Q25 with fastp, clone calling with MiXCR) and kept in-frame beta chains. Duplicate CDR3 protein sequences are folded into a single record with the most common DNA and genes. It is TCRdb's table, rather than the study itself, that gives the V and J calls and clone size. The sample table holds 700,000 to 800,000 distinct CDR3 sequences, of which more than 40% were seen once. The top ten clonotypes cover around a fifth of the sample.

The germline V gene gives CDR1 as LGHNA and CDR2 as YSLEER. Trimming removed 0 bases from V and 3 bases from J; the gene matches leave 2 bases unexplained. The CDR3 runs 15 amino acids, cysteine and phenylalanine included. Only the CDR3 part of the read is kept: 45 bases, read in frame from the first base. The full study reports these points: Total diversity estimates from one million sequenced T cells were considered lower bounds and underestimates. A strong correlation was found between observed TCR beta diversity and the percentage of naive T cells measured by flow cytometry. Compared with the aged group, more naive CD4+ T cells, fewer expanded clones and increased TCR diversity were shown by the long-lived group, suggesting age selection. Conclusive comparison of naive and antigen-experienced compartments was prevented by the profiling of bulk unsorted PBMCs. Donor CMV infection status was unknown, potentially confounding age-related changes in expanded clonotypes. As age increased, observed TCR beta diversity per million T cells dropped in a roughly linear way, and a significant reduction was already evident by age 40.

The 35 to 40 donors, aged about 6 to 95 years, were systemically healthy Caucasian individuals from Russia. Ten milliliters of peripheral blood were drawn from each donor into EDTA-treated Vacutainer tubes. PBMCs were isolated by Ficoll-Paque density-gradient centrifugation, with at least 7 million obtained per sample. Total RNA, at least 5 micrograms per sample, was extracted from PBMCs with Trizol reagent. Naive CD45RAhigh/CD27high T cell percentages were measured by flow cytometry on a PBMC aliquot from every donor. Recombination joined TRBV4-3 with TRBJ2-1, with 7 bases in between that match TRBD2. This sequence originates from a woman in her sixties or seventies in good health. The material sequenced was blood. For the CDR3, the sequence is CASSQELANYNEQFF. The nucleotide sequence reads as follows: TGCGCCAGCAGCCAAGAACTAGCGAACTACAATGAGCAGTTCTTC.